A single sample gave rise to the 14 T cell receptor beta chains below, sequenced in a study of cytomegalovirus exposure and HLA in healthy donors. 13 Jbeta primers and 60 Vbeta primers were used for the PCR. The method was immunoSEQ multiplex PCR; TCRdb's version includes in-frame clones alone and lacks a portion of them. The sample records approximately 170,000 clones, over 80% being singletons. The sequenced sample was PBMCs. Receptors were obtained from a boy aged 2 to 10 in good health and CMV-seronegative.

This sequence joins TRBV27 and TRBJ2-2; the match to TRBD1 covers 9 bases. V shed 3 bases and J 2 bases; nucleotides not matched to a gene: 7. CDR3 length equals 17 residues. The germline V gene encodes CDR1 MNHEY and CDR2 SMNVEV (reference sequence). The DNA for the CDR3 is TGTGCCAGCAGTTTGGTGGGACAGGGCATAAACACCGGGGAGCTGTTTTTT. It is translated as CASSLVGQGINTGELFF.

V gene TRBV30 combines with J gene TRBJ1-2, with D possibly being TRBD1 (5 bases). The CDR3 totals 13 residues. V dropped 6 bases and J dropped 5 bases, with 16 bases sitting between them. The germline V gene has CDR1 GTSNPN and CDR2 SVGIG (reference sequence). This CDR3 is CACPREAGYGYTF. CDR3 DNA: TGTGCCTGCCCCAGGGAGGCTGGGTATGGCTACACCTTC.

The genes are TRBV6-4 and TRBJ2-3; 11 bases are shared with TRBD2. This CDR3 comprises 15 residues. After removal of 3 bases from V and 4 bases from J, the junction contained 3 bases not matched to a gene. Germline V gene data show CDR1 as MRHNA and CDR2 as SNTAGT. The CDR3 DNA reads TGTGCCAGCAGTGAACAGACTAGCGGGGCAGATACGCAGTATTTT. As protein: CASSEQTSGADTQYF.

The gene calls are TRBV4-1 and TRBJ1-3; 7 nucleotides line up with TRBD1. The CDR3 consists of 17 residues. V lost 0 bases to trimming and J lost 4 bases; unmatched junction nucleotides: 9. Germline CDR1 and CDR2: MGHRA and YSYEKL. This CDR3 is CASSQDPTGVGGNTIYF. The CDR3 DNA follows: TGCGCCAGCAGCCAAGATCCCACAGGGGTGGGGGGAAACACCATATATTTT.

In this sample, this clone turned up once. The chain uses TRBV27 and TRBJ2-3; TRBD1 matches at 9 bases. The length of the CDR3 is 15 residues. CDR1 and CDR2 (germline): MNHEY, SMNVEV (reference sequence). Unmatched junction bases numbered 5, after V lost 5 bases and J lost 2 bases. CDR3 sequence: CASSPGQGFTDTQYF. The CDR3 bases are TGTGCCAGCAGTCCGGGACAGGGTTTCACAGATACGCAGTATTTT.

The J gene is TRBJ1-6, the V gene TRBV30; maybe TRBD1 (6 bases). The V gene lost 5 bases and the J gene lost 2 bases, with 13 bases spanning the gap. The CDR3 covers 15 residues. CDR1 GTSNPN and CDR2 SVGIG come from the germline V gene (reference sequence). The CDR3 sequence is CAWDRDRTYNSPLHF. For the CDR3, the DNA is TGTGCCTGGGACAGAGACAGGACCTATAATTCACCCCTCCACTTT.

The chain combines TRBV5-8 with TRBJ1-4; no clear D gene. The germline CDR1 and CDR2 sequences are SGHTS and YDEGEE. Trimming removed 2 bases at V and 6 bases at J, with 11 bases between. This CDR3 spans 14 amino acids. The CDR3 DNA reads TGTGCCAGCAGCTTAGCCGGGTATGATGAAAAACTGTTTTTT. As protein: CASSLAGYDEKLFF.

J is TRBJ2-5 and V is TRBV27; possibly TRBD2 for D (5 bases). The last part of the DNA fits TRBJ2-7 better; the J call may be wrong. This CDR3 region has 11 residues. Looked up from germline, CDR1 is MNHEY and CDR2 is SMNVEV (reference sequence). CDR3 DNA: TGTGCCAGCAGTTCGGGGTACGAGCAGTACTTC. It specifies CASSSGYEQYF.

This rearrangement joins TRBV4-1 to TRBJ2-3; no clear D gene. The CDR3 runs to 12 residues. Germline CDR1 is MGHRA and CDR2 is YSYEKL. Trimming pared 4 bases from V and 4 bases from J, leaving 6 bases between. Here the CDR3 DNA reads TGCGCCAGCAGCCCAGGTGCAGATACGCAGTATTTT. Its protein product is CASSPGADTQYF.

The rearrangement joins TRBV5-4 to TRBJ2-7, with TRBD2 matching 9 bases. The CDR3 spans 15 residues. V lost 3 bases to trimming and J lost 5 bases; unmatched junction nucleotides: 9. Germline V CDR1 and CDR2: SGHNT, YYREEE (reference sequence). CDR3 bases: TGTGCCAGCAGCTCCGATAGCGGGAGTATCCACGAGCAGTACTTC. Translating gives CASSSDSGSIHEQYF.

The chain is built from TRBV4-1 and TRBJ2-5; 9 nucleotides match TRBD1. Germline V gene sequence: CDR1 MGHRA, CDR2 YSYEKL. The V and J ends lost 2 bases and 6 bases, in that order; junction bases with no gene match: 4. This CDR3 region has 14 residues. CDR3 in amino acids: CASSQPGQGKTQYF. The DNA for the CDR3 is TGCGCCAGCAGCCAACCGGGACAGGGAAAGACCCAGTACTTC.

This clone was seen only once. This chain links TRBV5-1 with TRBJ2-7; D not certain. This CDR3 contains 14 residues. With 0 bases removed from V and 4 bases from J, the gap between germline ends came to 11 bases. Per the germline V gene, CDR1 is SGHRS and CDR2 is YFSETQ. DNA for the CDR3: TGCGCCAGCAGCTTGGGGCCCGAACTATACGAGCAGTACGTC. As protein: CASSLGPELYEQYV.

V usage is TRBV19 and J usage is TRBJ1-2; D not certain. CDR1 LNHDA and CDR2 SQIVND come from the germline V gene (reference sequence). The CDR3 is 12 amino acids. The ends were cut back, 3 bases at V and 8 bases at J, with 10 bases in the middle. In DNA, the CDR3 is TGTGCCAGTAGTATTGGTACTTGGGGCTACACCTTC. This gives the protein CASSIGTWGYTF.

This rearrangement joins TRBV11-1 to TRBJ2-7; TRBD2 aligns across 14 bases. The junction had 10 bases not matched to a gene; V was cut back by 5 bases and J by 1 base. CDR1 is SGHAT, CDR2 FQDESV, per germline (reference sequence). CDR3 length: 18 residues. CDR3 DNA sequence: TGTGCCAGCAGCCTAAAGACTAGCGGGAGGGCCCGTTCCTACGAGCAGTACTTC. Encoded protein: CASSLKTSGRARSYEQYF.